The next 2 T cell receptor beta chains were all read from a single sample in a study of blood T cell repertoires in COVID-19. Libraries were prepared by immunoSEQ multiplex PCR; TCRdb keeps only in-frame clonotypes and omits some of them. The top ten clones hold roughly 3.1% of a sample with about 240,000 clones, approximately 84% of them seen once. Sequences were obtained from PBMCs or T cells enriched from blood (not recorded which). Every receptor here comes from a woman in her forties with acute COVID-19.

This clone was observed once. The V call is TRBV19, the J call TRBJ1-2; D may be TRBD1 (5 bases). V was pared by 4 bases and J by 0 bases, with 15 bases between. The germline CDR1 and CDR2 sequences are LNHDA and SQIVND (reference sequence). The CDR3 totals 16 residues. The CDR3, as DNA: TGTGCCAGTAGTACAAACCCTCAGGGTTCTAACTATGGCTACACCTTC. Its translation: CASSTNPQGSNYGYTF.

The gene calls are TRBV6-1 and TRBJ2-5; 12 bases align to TRBD2. The junction had 11 bases not matched to a gene; V was cut back by 4 bases and J by 5 bases. Germline-derived CDR1 and CDR2 are MNHNS and SASEGT. This CDR3 comprises 17 residues. The CDR3 bases are TGTGCCAGCAGTGCTCTTTCCGGGACTAGCGGGCCTGAGACCCAGTACTTC. Protein product: CASSALSGTSGPETQYF.